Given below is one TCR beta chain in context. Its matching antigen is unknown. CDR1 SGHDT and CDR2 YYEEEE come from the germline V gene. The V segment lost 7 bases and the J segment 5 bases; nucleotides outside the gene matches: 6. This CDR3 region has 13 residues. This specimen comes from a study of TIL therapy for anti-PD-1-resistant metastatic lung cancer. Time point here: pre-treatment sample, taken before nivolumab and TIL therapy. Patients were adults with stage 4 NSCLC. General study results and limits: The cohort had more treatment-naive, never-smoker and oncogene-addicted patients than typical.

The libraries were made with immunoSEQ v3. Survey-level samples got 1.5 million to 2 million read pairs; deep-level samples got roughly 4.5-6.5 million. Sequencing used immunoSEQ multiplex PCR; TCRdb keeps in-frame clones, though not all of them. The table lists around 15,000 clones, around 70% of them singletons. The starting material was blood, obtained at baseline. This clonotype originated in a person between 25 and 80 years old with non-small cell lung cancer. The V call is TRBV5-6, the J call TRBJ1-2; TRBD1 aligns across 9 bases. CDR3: CASGRDREYGYTF. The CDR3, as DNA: TGTGCCAGCGGCCGGGACAGGGAATATGGCTACACCTTC.